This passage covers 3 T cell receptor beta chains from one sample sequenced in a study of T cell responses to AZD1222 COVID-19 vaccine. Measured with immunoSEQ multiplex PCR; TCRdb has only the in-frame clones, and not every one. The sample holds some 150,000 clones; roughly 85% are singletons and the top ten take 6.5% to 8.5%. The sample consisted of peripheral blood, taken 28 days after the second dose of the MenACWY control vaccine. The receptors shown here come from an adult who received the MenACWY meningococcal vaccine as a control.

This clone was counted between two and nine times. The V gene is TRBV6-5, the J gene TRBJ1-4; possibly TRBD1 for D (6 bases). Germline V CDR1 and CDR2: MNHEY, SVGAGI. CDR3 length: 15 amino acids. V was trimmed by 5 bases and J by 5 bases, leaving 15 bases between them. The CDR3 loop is CASSTFWGANEKLFF. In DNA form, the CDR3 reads TGTGCCAGCAGTACCTTTTGGGGGGCCAATGAAAAACTGTTTTTT.

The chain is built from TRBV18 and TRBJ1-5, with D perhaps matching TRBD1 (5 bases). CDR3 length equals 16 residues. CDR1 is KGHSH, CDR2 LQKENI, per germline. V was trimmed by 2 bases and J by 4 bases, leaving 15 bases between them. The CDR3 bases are TGTGCCAGCTCACCATTCGCACCCGGGGGGAATCAGCCCCAGCATTTT. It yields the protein CASSPFAPGGNQPQHF.

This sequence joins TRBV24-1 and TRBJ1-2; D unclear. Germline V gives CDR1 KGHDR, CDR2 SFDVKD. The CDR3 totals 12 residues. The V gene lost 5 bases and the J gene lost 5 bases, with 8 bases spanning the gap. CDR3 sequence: CATSGEGYGYTF. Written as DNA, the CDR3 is TGTGCCACCAGTGGGGAAGGGTATGGCTACACCTTC.